This T cell receptor beta chain was identified in a study of CD8+ T cells in alopecia areata. Study background: Patients received oral tofacitinib, 5 to 10 mg twice daily, for moderate-to-severe alopecia areata. Using the percentage of affected scalp area, treated patients' severity was scored.

V trimming: 6 bases; J trimming: 2 bases; junction bases outside the gene matches: 3. Germline V gene data show CDR1 as LGHNT and CDR2 as FRNRAP. The CDR3 has 15 residues. Sequencing templates came from extracted RNA that was reverse transcribed into cDNA. Profiling relied on immunoSEQ multiplex PCR, and the TCRdb table lists in-frame clones only, not all of them. This table has fewer than 200,000 clones, approximately 59% appearing once. Treatment in this sample: oral pan-JAK inhibitor, 5-10 mg twice daily. This chain joins TRBV12-5 and TRBJ2-3, with TRBD2 identical over 12 bases. The sequencing used CD4+ T cells sorted from blood, collected around week 55, from a patient treated with tofacitinib. This TCR was recovered from a human donor with alopecia areata. CDR3 region: CASGTSGGFTDTQYF. For the CDR3, the DNA is TGTGCTAGTGGCACTAGCGGGGGGTTCACAGATACGCAGTATTTT.